These T cell receptor beta chains were read from a single sample in a study of T cell responses to AZD1222 COVID-19 vaccine. The table came from immunoSEQ multiplex PCR; TCRdb's copy has only in-frame clones and leaves some out. The sample has about 27,000 clones, 92% seen once. This specimen was peripheral blood, taken 28 days after the second AZD1222 dose. The source is an adult who received the AZD1222 COVID-19 vaccine. CDR3s include the opening cysteine and the closing phenylalanine or tryptophan. A D gene is named only where the DNA matches it firmly.

>TRBV27|15|TRBJ1-2|NA
CASSTPLTGFRGYTF
TGTGCCAGCAGCACCCCGCTCACAGGGTTCCGAGGCTACACCTTC
>TRBV6-2/TRBV6-3|12|TRBJ1-6|NA
CASSGRGSPLHF
TGTGCCAGCAGCGGAAGGGGATCACCCCTCCACTTT
>TRBV6-4|13|TRBJ2-3|NA
CASSVQPTDTQYF
TGTGCCAGCAGTGTACAACCAACGGATACGCAGTATTTT
>TRBV19|15|TRBJ1-2|NA
CASSLQTGPNYGYTF
TGTGCCAGTAGTCTCCAGACAGGACCTAACTATGGCTACACCTTC
>TRBV6-5|14|TRBJ1-5|TRBD1
CASTGTGGVQPQHF
TGTGCCAGCACCGGAACAGGGGGAGTGCAGCCCCAGCATTTT
>TRBV25-1|14|TRBJ1-1|NA
CASSDRLGSTEAFF
TGTGCCAGCAGTGACCGACTCGGGAGCACTGAAGCTTTCTTT
>TRBV6-5|14|TRBJ1-5|NA
CASIKTRDRGPQHF
TGTGCCAGCATAAAGACAAGAGATCGGGGGCCCCAGCATTTT
>TRBV18|17|TRBJ2-7|TRBD2
CASSPPKGTSGSYEQYF
TGTGCCAGCTCACCACCGAAAGGGACTAGCGGCTCCTACGAGCAGTACTTC
>TRBV5-1|14|TRBJ2-1|NA
CASSYERSYNEQFF
TGCGCCAGCAGCTACGAGCGGAGTTACAATGAGCAGTTCTTC
>TRBV27|15|TRBJ1-6|NA
CASSLGKVYNSPLHF
TGTGCCAGCAGTTTAGGGAAGGTCTATAATTCACCCCTCCACTTT
>TRBV24-1|17|TRBJ1-5|NA
CATSDNSAGTQNQPQHF
TGTGCCACCAGTGATAATTCCGCCGGGACACAGAATCAGCCCCAGCATTTT
>TRBV19|13|TRBJ1-1|NA
CASSILQSGEAFF
TGTGCCAGTAGTATTCTACAGTCGGGTGAAGCTTTCTTT
>TRBV7-9|14|TRBJ1-5|NA
CASSLSTGTQPQHF
TGTGCCAGCAGCCTAAGTACAGGGACCCAGCCCCAGCATTTT
>TRBV5-4|15|TRBJ2-5|TRBD1
CASSLPGGTRETQYF
TGTGCCAGCAGCTTGCCAGGGGGCACGAGGGAGACCCAGTACTTC
>TRBV14|14|TRBJ1-5|NA
CASSQGNSNQPQHF
TGTGCCAGCAGCCAAGGAAATAGCAATCAGCCCCAGCATTTT
>TRBV2|13|TRBJ2-4|TRBD1
CATDRGSKNIQYF
TGTGCCACCGACAGGGGGTCCAAAAACATTCAGTACTTC
>TRBV12-5|16|TRBJ2-7|TRBD1
CASGPGDTGGIYEQYF
TGTGCTAGTGGTCCCGGAGACACAGGGGGCATTTACGAGCAGTACTTC
>TRBV5-1|18|TRBJ2-7|TRBD2
CASSLPRTSVTSGGEQYF
TGCGCCAGCAGCTTGCCTCGGACTAGCGTAACTTCGGGGGGCGAGCAGTACTTC